This TCR beta chain was identified in a study of shared clonotypes between healthy human individuals. Findings and caveats of the study: Of the naive CD4 clonotypes, about 5.4% were shared across several donors.

The investigators split CD4+ cells into a CD45RA+ naive subset and a CD45RA-negative memory subset. Sequencing used immunoSEQ multiplex PCR; TCRdb keeps in-frame clones, though not all of them. The sample consists of 1 million to 1.3 million clones, about 84% of them appearing once. This clone was seen ten or more times. Its antigen remains unidentified. The CDR3 runs 14 residues. From germline, CDR1 is MNHEY and CDR2 SMNVEV (reference sequence). With 4 bases clipped from V and 9 bases from J, the junction kept 6 bases outside the gene matches. The clonotype comes from a man younger than 35 in good health. Some clones in this sample may be carry-over from other donors' samples. What was sequenced was memory CD4+ T cells from PBMCs. The subset is: CD45RA-negative fraction. The chain links TRBV27 to TRBJ1-6, with TRBD1 matching over 7 bases. The CDR3 region has the DNA TGTGCCAGCAGTTCAACAGGGGATGGTTCACCCCTCCACTTT. Its translation: CASSSTGDGSPLHF.